Listed below are T cell receptor beta chains from one sample, sequenced in a study of blood T cell repertoires in COVID-19. TCRdb keeps only in-frame clones here, not all; method: immunoSEQ multiplex PCR. The sample holds about 66,000 clones; approximately 90% are singletons and the top ten take roughly 4%. The sequenced material came from peripheral blood. These receptors all stem from a man in his sixties or seventies with acute or convalescent COVID-19. CDR3s include the opening cysteine and the closing phenylalanine or tryptophan. A D gene is named only where the DNA matches it firmly. A row's size may be missing; if present it is once, few, many or a size class.

V gene	D gene	J gene	clone size	CDR3 protein	CDR3 DNA
TRBV3-1/TRBV3-2	TRBD2	TRBJ2-5	.	CASTSSGGRWETQYF	TGTGCCAGCACCAGTAGCGGGGGCCGGTGGGAGACCCAGTACTTC
TRBV9	TRBD2	TRBJ2-3	.	CASSGGWRGGTDTQYF	TGTGCCAGCAGCGGCGGATGGCGGGGGGGCACAGATACGCAGTATTTT
TRBV4-2	TRBD1	TRBJ1-4	.	CASSQGDRGGEKLFF	TGTGCCAGCAGCCAAGGAGACAGGGGTGGTGAAAAACTGTTTTTT
TRBV5-1	.	TRBJ2-3	few	CASRMAGIGTDTQYF	TGCGCCAGCAGGATGGCAGGGATAGGTACAGATACGCAGTATTTT
TRBV2	.	TRBJ1-6	.	CASRVSSYNSPLHF	TGTGCCAGCAGGGTCAGCTCCTATAATTCACCCCTCCACTTT
TRBV6-5	TRBD1	TRBJ1-3	.	CASSEDRIGNTIYF	TGTGCCAGCAGCGAGGACAGGATCGGAAACACCATATATTTT
TRBV7-9	.	TRBJ2-7	.	CASSLVWSYEQYF	TGTGCCAGCAGCTTAGTCTGGAGCTACGAGCAGTACTTC
TRBV30	TRBD1	TRBJ1-2	.	CAWKDRARSYTF	TGTGCCTGGAAGGACAGGGCTCGTAGCTACACCTTC
TRBV4-1	.	TRBJ1-5	once	CASSQEGRRQPQHF	TGCGCCAGCAGCCAAGAGGGGAGGAGGCAGCCCCAGCATTTT
TRBV10-2	.	TRBJ1-2	.	CASSESGRGYYGYTF	TGCGCCAGCAGTGAGTCGGGCAGGGGTTATTATGGCTACACCTTC
TRBV27	.	TRBJ2-2	once	CASSVLASAGELFF	TGTGCCAGCAGCGTTCTAGCGTCGGCCGGGGAGCTGTTTTTT
TRBV4-1	.	TRBJ2-2	.	CASSLVNTGELFF	TGCGCCAGCAGCCTAGTCAACACCGGGGAGCTGTTTTTT
TRBV6-5	.	TRBJ2-1	.	CASSPGTNSYNEQFF	TGTGCCAGCAGTCCCGGGACAAACTCCTACAATGAGCAGTTCTTC
TRBV6-5	.	TRBJ1-1	.	CASRVDWNTEAFF	TGTGCCAGCAGGGTAGACTGGAACACTGAAGCTTTCTTT
TRBV19	.	TRBJ1-1	.	CASSPPGFTEAFF	TGTGCCAGTAGTCCCCCAGGGTTCACTGAAGCTTTCTTT
TRBV30	.	TRBJ1-2	.	CAWNAGPSGHYGYTF	TGTGCCTGGAACGCGGGCCCCAGTGGACACTATGGCTACACCTTC
TRBV7-9	.	TRBJ1-1	.	CASSLLVDTEAFF	TGTGCCAGCAGCCTACTCGTAGACACTGAAGCTTTCTTT
TRBV18	.	TRBJ1-4	.	CASSPAEGPYEKLFF	TGTGCCAGCTCACCCGCCGAGGGCCCTTATGAAAAACTGTTTTTT
TRBV3-1/TRBV3-2	TRBD1	TRBJ2-7	.	CASSPGTGAHEQYF	TGTGCCAGCAGCCCGGGGACAGGGGCCCACGAGCAGTACTTC
TRBV4-1	TRBD1	TRBJ1-1	.	CASSQRTGRSEAFF	TGCGCCAGCAGCCAAAGGACAGGGCGGTCTGAAGCTTTCTTT
TRBV4-1	.	TRBJ1-4	.	CASSQTPGGHEKLFF	TGCGCCAGCAGCCAAACCCCGGGGGGGCACGAAAAACTGTTTTTT
TRBV19	.	TRBJ1-5	.	CASSGGRTNGNQPQHF	TGTGCCAGTAGTGGGGGGAGGACTAATGGGAATCAGCCCCAGCATTTT
TRBV19	TRBD1	TRBJ2-3	few	CASSTDGQGYTDTQYF	TGTGCCAGTAGTACCGACGGACAGGGATACACAGATACGCAGTATTTT
TRBV7-3	TRBD1	TRBJ2-1	once	CASSFRGQEYNEQFF	TGTGCCAGCAGCTTTAGGGGACAGGAATACAATGAGCAGTTCTTC
TRBV9	.	TRBJ1-4	.	CASTPGGGEKLFF	TGTGCCAGCACCCCAGGAGGAGGTGAAAAACTGTTTTTT
TRBV18	TRBD1	TRBJ1-2	.	CASSPPGGHYGYTF	TGTGCCAGCTCACCCCCAGGGGGGCACTATGGCTACACCTTC
TRBV7-9	.	TRBJ1-2	.	CASSLGTALYGYTF	TGTGCCAGCAGCTTAGGAACAGCTCTCTATGGCTACACCTTC
TRBV18	TRBD1	TRBJ1-2	.	CASSYRGYGYTF	TGTGCCAGCTCCTACAGGGGCTATGGCTACACCTTC
TRBV2	TRBD1	TRBJ2-1	.	CASRGTGGSSYNEQFF	TGTGCCAGCAGGGGAACAGGGGGGAGCTCCTACAATGAGCAGTTCTTC
TRBV27	.	TRBJ2-2	.	CASSLWPNTGELFF	TGTGCCAGCAGTTTGTGGCCCAACACCGGGGAGCTGTTTTTT
TRBV30	.	TRBJ1-5	.	CAWSVGTDRNQPQHF	TGTGCCTGGAGTGTAGGAACAGATCGCAATCAGCCCCAGCATTTT
TRBV30	.	TRBJ2-1	.	CAYSVGREQFF	TGTGCCTACTCAGTGGGGCGTGAGCAGTTCTTC
TRBV7-2	.	TRBJ1-3	.	CASSLAWSLSGNTIYF	TGTGCCAGCAGCTTAGCGTGGAGTCTCTCTGGAAACACCATATATTTT
TRBV5-5	.	TRBJ2-3	.	CASSGVADTQYF	TGTGCCAGCTCGGGGGTAGCAGATACGCAGTATTTT
TRBV7-6	.	TRBJ1-2	.	CASSLGSGGVDYGYTF	TGTGCCAGCAGCTTAGGAAGCGGTGGAGTGGACTATGGCTACACCTTC
TRBV15	TRBD1	TRBJ2-5	.	CATSRDRTGGQETQYF	TGTGCCACCAGCAGAGATAGGACAGGGGGACAAGAGACCCAGTACTTC
TRBV24-1	.	TRBJ1-4	.	CATSDSGKGSEKLFF	TGTGCCACCAGTGATTCCGGGAAGGGTAGTGAAAAACTGTTTTTT
TRBV11-2	.	TRBJ1-6	once	CASSLGQGYSPLHF	TGTGCCAGCAGCTTAGGCCAGGGTTATTCACCCCTCCACTTT
TRBV5-1	TRBD1	TRBJ2-1	.	CASSLAPGQPYNEQFF	TGCGCCAGCAGCTTGGCCCCGGGACAGCCCTACAATGAGCAGTTCTTC
TRBV7-2	TRBD2	TRBJ2-7	.	CASSSEAGASYEQYF	TGTGCCAGCAGCTCGGAAGCGGGGGCCTCCTACGAGCAGTACTTC
TRBV21-1	.	TRBJ2-3	.	CASSTSPPRTRFWYTQYF	TGTGCCAGCAGCACGTCCCCGCCAAGAACTAGATTCTGGTATACGCAGTATTTT
TRBV7-6	.	TRBJ2-3	once	CASSLEGNSLGVYTDTQYF	TGTGCCAGCAGCTTGGAGGGCAACAGCCTCGGAGTTTACACAGATACGCAGTATTTT
TRBV6-5	TRBD1	TRBJ2-3	.	CASRRTGTGGGTQYF	TGTGCCAGCAGAAGAACCGGGACAGGGGGAGGTACGCAGTATTTT
TRBV7-8	.	TRBJ1-4	.	CASSLLPSGNEKLFF	TGTGCCAGCAGCTTGTTACCGTCGGGTAATGAAAAACTGTTTTTT
TRBV6-6	.	TRBJ1-4	.	CASSLGAPPRATNEKLFF	TGTGCCAGCAGTCTGGGAGCCCCCCCTAGAGCAACTAATGAAAAACTGTTTTTT
TRBV4-3	.	TRBJ2-5	.	CASSQDRGGETQYF	TGCGCCAGCAGCCAAGATAGGGGTGGGGAGACCCAGTACTTC
TRBV7-3	.	TRBJ2-5	.	CASSLVGGGAETQYF	TGTGCCAGCAGCCTGGTTGGCGGGGGCGCGGAGACCCAGTACTTC
TRBV2	.	TRBJ1-5	.	CASRNRALGEPQHF	TGTGCCAGCAGGAACAGGGCCCTGGGGGAGCCCCAGCATTTT
TRBV7-9	.	TRBJ1-4	.	CASSLGYTGNGEKLFF	TGTGCCAGCAGCTTAGGATACACAGGAAATGGTGAAAAACTGTTTTTT
TRBV7-6	TRBD1	TRBJ1-1	.	CASSPRTDRAVRTEAFF	TGTGCCAGCAGCCCCCGGACGGACAGGGCTGTCAGGACTGAAGCTTTCTTT
TRBV19	.	TRBJ2-2	.	CASRSPQGTRAGELFF	TGTGCCAGTAGATCTCCACAGGGGACTAGGGCCGGGGAGCTGTTTTTT
TRBV6-9	TRBD1	TRBJ1-1	once	CASSYKGTGAQMVTEAFF	TGTGCCAGCAGTTATAAGGGGACAGGGGCTCAGATGGTCACTGAAGCTTTCTTT
TRBV19	TRBD1	TRBJ1-1	.	CASSIEGTGAEAFF	TGTGCCAGTAGTATAGAAGGGACAGGAGCTGAAGCTTTCTTT